What follows are 18 T cell receptor beta chains derived from one specimen sequenced in a study of T cells in Graves' hyperthyroidism and ophthalmopathy (dated by TCRdb to 2018 to 2020). The library was produced with multiplex PCR. Instrument used: Illumina HiSeq 2000. The TCR beta CDR3 regions were amplified from RNA transcripts. The TCR CDR3 was subjected to a first round of RT-PCR using the HTBI primer set and the Qiagen OneStep RT-PCR kit. TCRdb trimmed public reads at Q25 via fastp, called clones via MiXCR and kept in-frame beta chains. Identical CDR3 protein sequences are pooled into one entry, listed with their most common genes and DNA. This sample gives 370,000 or so distinct CDR3 sequences in total; more than 20% of them show up just once. More than 60% of the sample lies in the top ten. The sequencing sample was made of blood. These receptors were obtained from a man in his fifties or sixties with Graves' hyperthyroidism.

This clonotype has at least ten counts. Germline is not matched at one junction end, which may reflect a read error. The chain recombines TRBV5-1 with TRBJ1-5, with TRBD1 as a possible D gene (6 bases). The CDR3 consists of 15 residues. CDR1 and CDR2 from the germline V gene are SGHRS and YFSETQ. CDR3 in amino acids: CASSLVGGSNQPQHF. In nucleotides, the CDR3 is TGTGCCAGCAGCTTGGTGGGGGGCTCCAATCAGCCCCAGCATTTT. The full variable domain, its missing parts supplied by reference TRBV5-1 and TRBJ1-5, is KAGVTQTPRYLIKTRGQQVTLSCSPISGHRSVSWYQQTPGQGLQFLFEYFSETQRNKGNFPGRFSGRQFSNSRSEMNVSTLELGDSALYLCASSLVGGSNQPQHFGDGTRLSIL.

The V call is TRBV4-2, the J call TRBJ2-7, with D unclear. This CDR3 is 13 amino acids long. Looked up from germline, CDR1 is LGHNA and CDR2 is YNFKEQ. The germline V and J ends were trimmed by 0 bases and 3 bases, with 6 bases remaining between them. The chain's CDR3 is CASSQDKDYEQYF. CDR3 DNA sequence: TGTGCCAGCAGCCAAGACAAAGACTACGAGCAGTACTTC.

The chain combines TRBV5-5 with TRBJ1-1, with D tentatively TRBD1 (5 bases). The germline CDR1 and CDR2 sequences are SGHKS and YYEKEE (reference sequence). CDR3 length: 13 residues. Trimming took off 4 bases at V and 0 bases at J, with 7 bases between the two ends. In nucleotides, the CDR3 is TGTGCCAGCAGCCTGGACATGAACACTGAAGCTTTCTTT. Its protein product is CASSLDMNTEAFF.

Many counts were recorded for this clonotype. V gene TRBV11-2 combines with J gene TRBJ2-3; D tentatively fits TRBD1 or TRBD2 (5 bases each). The V gene lost 3 bases and the J gene lost 5 bases, with 12 bases spanning the gap. Germline V gene data show CDR1 as SGHAT and CDR2 as FQNNGV. The CDR3 has 14 amino acids. CDR3 nucleotide sequence: TGTGCCAGCAGCTTGGGGGACCAGGGAGATACGCAGTATTTT. This codes for CASSLGDQGDTQYF.

The chain combines TRBV5-6 with TRBJ2-3, with TRBD2 matching 10 bases. The junction had 4 bases not matched to a gene; V was cut back by 0 bases and J by 6 bases. The CDR3 is 15 residues long. Germline V gene sequence: CDR1 SGHDT, CDR2 YYEEEE. For the CDR3, the DNA is TGTGCCAGCAGCTTGGAGTTAGCGGGAGGTGATACGCAGTATTTT. As protein: CASSLELAGGDTQYF.

This clonotype turned up a few times. CDR3 bases: TGCAGTGCTAGAGATGATCAGCGCGGGTGGGAGACCCAGTACTTC. It translates to CSARDDQRGWETQYF. V and J are TRBV20-1 and TRBJ2-5, with D possibly TRBD2 on 5 matching bases. The germline V gene encodes CDR1 DFQATT and CDR2 SNEGSKA (reference sequence). V lost 0 bases, J lost 5 bases, and 16 bases lay in between. The CDR3 runs 15 residues.

This clonotype was recorded many times. V is TRBV11-2 and J is TRBJ2-2, with a possible D match to TRBD1 (5 bases). The CDR3 length is 16 residues. Germline-derived CDR1 and CDR2 are SGHAT and FQNNGV. Between the trimmed V and J ends, which lost 3 bases and 0 bases, there was a span of 11 bases. The CDR3 DNA reads as TGTGCCAGCAGCTTTCAGGCAGGGACGAACACCGGGGAGCTGTTTTTT. Amino acid sequence: CASSFQAGTNTGELFF.

This chain joins TRBV2 and TRBJ2-5; TRBD2 matches 11 bases. CDR3 length: 15 residues. The J segment lost 1 base and the V segment lost 6 bases, leaving 4 bases of the junction unmatched. Germline CDR1 reads SNHLY; CDR2 reads FYNNEI. In DNA, the CDR3 is TGTGCCAGCAGGGAGGGGACTAGCGGCCAAGAGACCCAGTACTTC. It codes for CASREGTSGQETQYF.

The rearrangement joins TRBV20-1 to TRBJ2-1; possibly TRBD1 or TRBD2 for D (5 bases each). The CDR3 spans 13 residues. Germline assignment: CDR1 DFQATT and CDR2 SNEGSKA (reference sequence). Trimming pared 5 bases from V and 5 bases from J, leaving 13 bases between. The CDR3 spells CSAAGTRNNEQFF. The CDR3 DNA sequence: TGCAGTGCTGCCGGGACCCGGAACAATGAGCAGTTCTTC.

Concerning this clonotype itself: This could be a read error, since a much larger clone is one nucleotide away. The chain combines TRBV20-1 with TRBJ2-5, with D perhaps TRBD2 (5 bases). CDR1 is DFQATT and CDR2 is SNEGSKA in the germline V gene (reference sequence). The V gene lost 5 bases and the J gene lost 4 bases, with 20 bases spanning the gap. This CDR3 has 15 amino acids. DNA for the CDR3: TGCAGTGCTGGAAAAGGCCGGGAATCGCGAGAGACCCAGTACTTC. It yields the protein CSAGKGRESRETQYF.

The chain couples TRBV9 to TRBJ1-2; TRBD1 aligns across 7 bases. The CDR3 consists of 15 residues. The J segment lost 0 bases and the V segment lost 0 bases, leaving 2 bases of the junction unmatched. Germline V lookup: CDR1 SGDLS, CDR2 YYNGEE. CDR3 amino acids: CASSVVTGANYGYTF. CDR3 DNA: TGTGCCAGCAGCGTAGTAACAGGGGCTAACTATGGCTACACCTTC.

The rearrangement uses TRBV7-9 and TRBJ2-7; 8 bases align to TRBD1. Losses at the gene ends were 10 bases for V and 7 bases for J; bases not matched to a gene: 12. This CDR3 comprises 13 residues. Germline V lookup: CDR1 SEHNR, CDR2 FQNEAQ (reference sequence). The CDR3 region has the DNA TGTGCCATGGGGACAGGCTTACCGGGGGAGCAGTACTTC. It encodes CAMGTGLPGEQYF.

This clonotype was observed at least ten times. The gene calls are TRBV5-1 and TRBJ1-5, with TRBD1 matching over 9 bases. Unmatched junction bases numbered 1, after V lost 4 bases and J lost 2 bases. This CDR3 has 14 residues. Per the germline V gene, CDR1 is SGHRS and CDR2 is YFSETQ. CDR3 DNA: TGCGCCAGCAGCCGGACAGGGGGCAATCAGCCCCAGCATTTT. Translation: CASSRTGGNQPQHF. The full variable domain, completed using reference TRBV5-1 and TRBJ1-5, is KAGVTQTPRYLIKTRGQQVTLSCSPISGHRSVSWYQQTPGQGLQFLFEYFSETQRNKGNFPGRFSGRQFSNSRSEMNVSTLELGDSALYLCASSRTGGNQPQHFGDGTRLSIL.

This clonotype was seen more than once but under ten times. This chain uses TRBV3-1 with TRBJ1-4, with a tentative D call TRBD1 (5 bases). CDR1 and CDR2 from the germline V gene are LGHDT and YNNKEL (reference sequence). This CDR3 comprises 15 residues. V lost 1 base and J 5 bases, leaving 11 bases between the germline ends. The CDR3 nucleotides read TGTGCCAGCAGCCAAGCGGGGACGGAGAATGAAAAACTGTTTTTT. Its protein product is CASSQAGTENEKLFF.

This clonotype was recorded many times. V gene TRBV7-2 combines with J gene TRBJ2-7; TRBD1 might be the D (5 bases). CDR3 length: 15 residues. Per the germline V gene, CDR1 is SGHTA and CDR2 is FQGNSA. With 2 bases removed from V and 5 bases from J, the gap between germline ends came to 16 bases. The CDR3 DNA reads as TGTGCCAGCAGCTTAATCTGGCAGGGTGCCAACGAGCAGTACTTC. It is translated as CASSLIWQGANEQYF.

This clonotype came up a few times. The chain joins TRBV27 to TRBJ2-3; no firm D call. V lost 3 bases to trimming and J lost 0 bases, with 10 bases between them. The CDR3 totals 15 residues. Germline V gene lookup returns CDR1 MNHEY and CDR2 SMNVEV (reference sequence). The CDR3, as DNA: TGTGCCAGCAGTTTCAAGATTCCTAGCACAGATACGCAGTATTTT. This sequence encodes CASSFKIPSTDTQYF.

This clonotype was detected ten times or more. The V and J genes are TRBV19 and TRBJ2-3; perhaps TRBD2 as D (5 bases). Germline lookup yields CDR1 LNHDA and CDR2 SQIVND (reference sequence). The CDR3 has 14 amino acids. Trimming removed 4 bases from V and 2 bases from J, with 10 bases in between. The CDR3 bases are TGTGCCAGTAGTACCCAGCGGAACACAGATACGCAGTATTTT. Amino acid sequence: CASSTQRNTDTQYF.

This clonotype was seen a handful of times. V usage is TRBV9 and J usage is TRBJ2-1, with a tentative D call TRBD2 (6 bases). Germline CDR1 is SGDLS and CDR2 is YYNGEE. Between the trimmed V and J ends, which lost 0 bases and 6 bases, there was a span of 13 bases. There are 15 residues in the CDR3. The CDR3 nucleotides are TGTGCCAGCAGCGTAGGTAGCGGACAATTCAATGAGCAGTTCTTC. Translating gives CASSVGSGQFNEQFF.